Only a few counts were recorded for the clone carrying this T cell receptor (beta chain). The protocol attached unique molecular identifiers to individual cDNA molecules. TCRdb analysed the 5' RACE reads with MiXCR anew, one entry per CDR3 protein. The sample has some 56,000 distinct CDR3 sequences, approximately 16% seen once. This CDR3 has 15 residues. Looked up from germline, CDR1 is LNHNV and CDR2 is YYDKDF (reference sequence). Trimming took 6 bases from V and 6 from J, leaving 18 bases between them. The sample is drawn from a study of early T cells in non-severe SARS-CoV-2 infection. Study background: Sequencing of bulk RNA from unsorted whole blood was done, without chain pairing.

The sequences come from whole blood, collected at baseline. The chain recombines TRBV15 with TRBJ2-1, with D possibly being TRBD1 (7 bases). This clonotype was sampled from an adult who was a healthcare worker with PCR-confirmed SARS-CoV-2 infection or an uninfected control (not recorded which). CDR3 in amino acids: CATRRDSLVSNEQFF. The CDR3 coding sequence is TGTGCCACCAGGCGGGACAGCCTAGTCAGCAATGAGCAGTTCTTC.